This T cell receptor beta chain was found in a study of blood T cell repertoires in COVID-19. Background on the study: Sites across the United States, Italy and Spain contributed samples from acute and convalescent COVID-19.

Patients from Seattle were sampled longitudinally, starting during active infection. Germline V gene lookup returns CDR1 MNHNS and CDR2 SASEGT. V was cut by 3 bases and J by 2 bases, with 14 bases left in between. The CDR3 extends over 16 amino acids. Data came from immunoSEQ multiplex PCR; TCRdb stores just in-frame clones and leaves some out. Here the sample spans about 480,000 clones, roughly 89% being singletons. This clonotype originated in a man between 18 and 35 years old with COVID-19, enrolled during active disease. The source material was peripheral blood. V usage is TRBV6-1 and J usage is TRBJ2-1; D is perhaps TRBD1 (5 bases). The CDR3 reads CASSEFQGATYNEQFF. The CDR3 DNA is TGTGCCAGCAGTGAGTTTCAAGGGGCCACCTACAATGAGCAGTTCTTC.